This T cell receptor beta chain was profiled in a study of CD4 T cells in relation to SARS-CoV-2 and coronaviruses. Study information: After less than 11 days of antigen culture, PBMC TCR beta CDR3s were sequenced. No peptide or an HIV-1 Nef peptide pool served as negative control.

Before the COVID-19 pandemic, during about 2011-2019, CD4+ T cells were taken from unexposed donors. After about ten days of culture, CD4+ T cells were isolated. Testing used SARS-CoV-2 S/N and four cold-coronavirus spikes on unexposed-donor CD4+ T cells, cells permitting. On days 3 and 7, cultures got half fresh IL-2 medium. Clones were read by immunoSEQ multiplex PCR, and TCRdb kept only the in-frame ones, dropping some. Among some 21,000 clones listed, 75% to 85% were seen once. V lost 3 bases and J 7 bases, leaving 7 bases between the germline ends. The CDR3 has 13 residues. Points on this clone: As yet, its antigen is unknown.

Input material: CD4+ T cells from PBMCs, cultured in vitro. The chain joins TRBV12-3 or TRBV12-4 to TRBJ1-6; D gene unclear. This clonotype was sampled from a human donor in good health. The CDR3 coding sequence is TGTGCCAGCAGTTTTGGGGAGAATTCACCCCTCCACTTT. Its protein is CASSFGENSPLHF.